The 14 T cell receptor beta chains reported below all come from one sample, sequenced in a study of T cell responses to AZD1222 COVID-19 vaccine. Profiled with immunoSEQ multiplex PCR; TCRdb holds only in-frame clones, not every one. The sample includes about 170,000 clones, around 90% of them seen just once. This specimen consisted of peripheral blood, obtained 28 days after the second AZD1222 dose. The receptors were sampled from an adult who received the AZD1222 COVID-19 vaccine.

V usage is TRBV12-5 and J usage is TRBJ2-7, with D possibly being TRBD2 (6 bases). Germline assignment: CDR1 LGHNT and CDR2 FRNRAP. The V end was cut by 6 bases, the J end by 5 bases, with 17 bases between. The CDR3 sequence is 14 residues long. CDR3: CASGPGLTTHEQYF. As DNA, the CDR3 is TGTGCTAGTGGGCCGGGACTGACAACCCACGAGCAGTACTTC. Together with reference TRBV12-5 and TRBJ2-7, the CDR3 gives the full variable domain: DARVTQTPRHKVTEMGQEVTMRCQPILGHNTVFWYRQTMMQGLELLAYFRNRAPLDDSGMPKDRFSAEMPDATLATLKIQPSEPRDSAVYFCASGPGLTTHEQYFGPGTRLTVT.

This clone was counted a few times. The J gene is TRBJ1-2, the V gene TRBV4-3; D is ambiguous. V was cut by 0 bases and J by 4 bases, with 6 bases left in between. Germline loops: CDR1 LGHNA, CDR2 YSLEER. The CDR3 runs to 13 residues. CDR3 protein: CASSQDIGYGYTF. CDR3 DNA: TGCGCCAGCAGCCAAGATATCGGCTATGGCTACACCTTC.

This clone was detected once. The chain is built from TRBV6-5 and TRBJ1-2; 8 bases fit TRBD1. In germline, CDR1 is MNHEY, CDR2 SVGAGI. The V and J ends lost 6 bases and 8 bases, in that order; junction bases with no gene match: 5. This CDR3 spans 12 amino acids. CDR3 bases: TGTGCCAGCAGCTGGACAGGGTCCGGCTACACCTTC. Translated: CASSWTGSGYTF.

This chain joins TRBV3-1 (or the pseudogene TRBV3-2) and TRBJ1-6; maybe TRBD1 (5 bases). The germline CDR1 and CDR2 sequences are LGHDT and YNNKEL (reference sequence). The CDR3 sequence is 16 residues long. The V gene lost 4 bases and the J gene lost 9 bases, with 19 bases spanning the gap. The CDR3 coding sequence is TGTGCCAGCAGCCGGGCAGCCGGGACCGGTGGTTCACCCCTCCACTTT. It yields the protein CASSRAAGTGGSPLHF.

CDR3 residues: CASSLIVGSPTHGYTF. The CDR3 region has the DNA TGTGCCAGCAGCTTAATTGTGGGGAGTCCAACGCATGGCTACACCTTC. The V call is TRBV5-8, the J call TRBJ1-2; D gene unclear. The CDR3 has 16 amino acids. The V gene's germline CDR1 is SGHTS and CDR2 YDEGEE. V gave up 2 bases and J gave up 6 bases, with 20 bases separating them.

The CDR3 coding sequence is TGTGCCAGCAGCCCGGGGGGAAAGGAGACCCAGTACTTC. It yields the protein CASSPGGKETQYF. V is TRBV6-2 or TRBV6-3 and J is TRBJ2-5; 7 bases match TRBD2. CDR1 and CDR2 (germline): MNHEY, SVGEGT. The CDR3 has 13 residues. Germline trimming cut 6 bases from V and 5 bases from J; bases unmatched to any gene: 6.

This clone was detected once. This sequence joins TRBV10-2 and TRBJ2-7; TRBD2 aligns across 7 bases. V lost 3 bases to trimming and J lost 4 bases; unmatched junction nucleotides: 9. CDR1 WSHSY and CDR2 SAAADI come from the germline V gene. This CDR3 has 15 residues. This CDR3 is CASSEAGREWYEQYF. In nucleotides, the CDR3 is TGCGCCAGCAGTGAAGCGGGGAGGGAGTGGTACGAGCAGTACTTC.

Here the CDR3 reads CASSARLFPSTDTQYF. CDR3 sequence (DNA): TGTGCCAGCAGTGCTAGACTCTTTCCAAGCACAGATACGCAGTATTTT. The V gene is TRBV6-1, the J gene TRBJ2-3; unclear D gene. This CDR3 contains 16 residues. Germline V gene data show CDR1 as MNHNS and CDR2 as SASEGT. Between the trimmed V and J ends, which lost 4 bases and 0 bases, there was a span of 14 bases.

V and J are TRBV27 and TRBJ2-7, with a possible D match to TRBD1 (5 bases). The ends were cut back, 3 bases at V and 3 bases at J, with 12 bases in the middle. The germline V gene has CDR1 MNHEY and CDR2 SMNVEV (reference sequence). This CDR3 has 14 residues. CDR3 region: CASSFRETLYEQYF. Written as DNA, the CDR3 is TGTGCCAGCAGTTTCAGGGAAACACTCTACGAGCAGTACTTC.

The chain uses TRBV14 and TRBJ1-2, with 8 bases that match TRBD1. From germline, CDR1 is SGHDN and CDR2 FVKESK. The V gene end was trimmed by 6 bases and the J gene end by 2 bases; junction bases not matched to a gene: 8. The CDR3 covers 15 residues. The CDR3: CASRLRTGPNYGYTF. In nucleotides, the CDR3 is TGTGCCAGCAGACTTCGGACAGGGCCAAACTATGGCTACACCTTC.

The J gene is TRBJ1-6, the V gene TRBV5-4, with D perhaps matching TRBD1 (5 bases). Trimming took 4 bases from V and 9 from J, leaving 17 bases between them. CDR3 size: 15 residues. CDR1 is SGHNT, CDR2 YYREEE, per germline (reference sequence). DNA of the CDR3: TGTGCCAGCAGCCGCGGGACCGGAGAGGGTTCACCCCTCCACTTT. Protein sequence: CASSRGTGEGSPLHF.

The chain recombines TRBV29-1 with TRBJ1-1, with a weak D call TRBD1 (6 bases). Trimming took 4 bases from V and 0 from J, leaving 12 bases between them. Germline V gives CDR1 SQVTM, CDR2 ANQGSEA. This CDR3 comprises 14 residues. The CDR3 bases are TGCAGCGTTGGAGGGACAATCTTGAACACTGAAGCTTTCTTT. Its translation: CSVGGTILNTEAFF.

This chain connects TRBV9 to TRBJ1-2; 9 nucleotides match TRBD1. CDR3 length equals 14 residues. Germline V gene data show CDR1 as SGDLS and CDR2 as YYNGEE. J was trimmed by 2 bases and V by 4 bases; bases with no gene match: 3. The CDR3: CASSPQGANYGYTF. In nucleotides, the CDR3 is TGTGCCAGCAGCCCACAGGGGGCGAACTATGGCTACACCTTC.

The chain recombines TRBV6-5 with TRBJ1-1; 9 bases agree with TRBD1. The CDR3 is made up of 14 amino acids. The germline V gene encodes CDR1 MNHEY and CDR2 SVGAGI. V trimming: 4 bases; J trimming: 4 bases; junction bases outside the gene matches: 4. CDR3 protein: CASSSPGQGTEAFF. For the CDR3, the DNA is TGTGCCAGCAGTTCACCGGGACAGGGCACTGAAGCTTTCTTT.